A selection of T cell receptor beta chains follows, all from one sample in a study of radiotherapy plus CTLA-4 blockade in lung cancer. Repertoires were generated with immunoSEQ multiplex PCR, while TCRdb's copy carries only in-frame clones and drops some. Among 45,000 to 55,000 clones listed, 80% to 90% were seen once. The sequenced sample was peripheral blood, obtained from a patient treated with radiotherapy plus ipilimumab. The source is a human donor with non-small cell lung cancer that progressed on radiotherapy plus ipilimumab. Some clones in this sample may be carry-over from other donors' samples. Each CDR3 is given with its conserved first and last residue. D genes are given only for firm matches. Not every row has a clone size; where given, it reads once, few, many or a size class.

clone_size d_call j_call v_call cdr3_nt cdr3_aa
once . TRBJ2-3 TRBV6-6 TGTGCCAGCAGTTCCGGGGGAGCCAAGTATTTT CASSSGGAKYF
. . TRBJ1-1 TRBV4-3 TGCGCCAGCAGCCAAAACAGGATCATGAACACTGAAGCTTTCTTT CASSQNRIMNTEAFF
. TRBD1 TRBJ2-7 TRBV15 TGTGCCACCAGCACCCAGACAGGGGGGGCCCACGAGCAGTACTTC CATSTQTGGAHEQYF
once TRBD2 TRBJ2-7 TRBV5-4 TGTGCCAGCAGCCGTAGCGGGAGCAGAGAGCAGTACTTC CASSRSGSREQYF
. . TRBJ1-2 TRBV7-2 TGTGCCAGCAGCTTAGTCCGGGACAATGGCTACACCTTC CASSLVRDNGYTF
. TRBD2 TRBJ2-1 TRBV6-5 TGTGCCAGCAGTTACTGGGGGACTAGCGCTACAAATGAGCAGTTCTTC CASSYWGTSATNEQFF
. . TRBJ2-2 TRBV7-2 TGTGCCAGCAGCCAAACCTCAAGCCCCGGGGAGCTGTTTTTT CASSQTSSPGELFF
. . TRBJ2-6 TRBV9 TGTGCCAGCCCCTTGACGGGTACCCACTCTGGGGCCAACGTCCTGACTTTC CASPLTGTHSGANVLTF
. TRBD1 TRBJ1-4 TRBV2 TGTGCCAGCAGCAACAACAGGGGCGATGAAAAACTGTTTTTT CASSNNRGDEKLFF
few TRBD1 TRBJ1-1 TRBV19 TGTGCCACTTGTACAGGGGTCGGCACTGAAGCTTTCTTT CATCTGVGTEAFF
. . TRBJ1-6 TRBV9 TGTGCCAGCAGCGTGTTTGACATAAATTCACCCCTCCACTTT CASSVFDINSPLHF
. TRBD1 TRBJ2-7 TRBV6-1 TGTGCCAGCAGTGAAACGCTAGGGACAGGGGGCCTCTACGAGCAGTACTTC CASSETLGTGGLYEQYF